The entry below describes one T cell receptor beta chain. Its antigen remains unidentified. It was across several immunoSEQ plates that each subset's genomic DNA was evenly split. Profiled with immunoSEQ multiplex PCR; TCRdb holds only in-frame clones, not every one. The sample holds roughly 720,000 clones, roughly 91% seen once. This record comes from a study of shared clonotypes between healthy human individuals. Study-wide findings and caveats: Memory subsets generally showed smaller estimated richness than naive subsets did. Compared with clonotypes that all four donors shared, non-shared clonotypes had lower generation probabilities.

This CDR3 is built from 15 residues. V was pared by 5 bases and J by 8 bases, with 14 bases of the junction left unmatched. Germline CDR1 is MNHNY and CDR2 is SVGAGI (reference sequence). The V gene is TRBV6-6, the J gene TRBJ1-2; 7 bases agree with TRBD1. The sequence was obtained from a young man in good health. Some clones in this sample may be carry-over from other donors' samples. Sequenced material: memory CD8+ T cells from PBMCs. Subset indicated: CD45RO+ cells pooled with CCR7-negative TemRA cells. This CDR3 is CASSPGRPTGKGYTF. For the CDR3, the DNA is TGTGCCAGCAGTCCCGGTAGGCCGACAGGGAAGGGCTACACCTTC.